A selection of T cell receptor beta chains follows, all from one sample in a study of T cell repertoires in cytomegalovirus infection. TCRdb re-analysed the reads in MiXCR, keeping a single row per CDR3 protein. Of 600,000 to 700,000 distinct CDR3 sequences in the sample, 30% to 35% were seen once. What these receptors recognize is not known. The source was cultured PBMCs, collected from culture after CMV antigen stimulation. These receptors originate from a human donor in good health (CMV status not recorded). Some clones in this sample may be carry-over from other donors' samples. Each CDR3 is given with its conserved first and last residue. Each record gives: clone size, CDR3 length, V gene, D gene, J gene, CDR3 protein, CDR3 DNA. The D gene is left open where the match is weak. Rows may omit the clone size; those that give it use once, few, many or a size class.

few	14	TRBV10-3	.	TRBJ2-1	CAITRDNSYNEQFF	TGTGCCATCACCCGGGACAACTCCTACAATGAGCAGTTCTTC
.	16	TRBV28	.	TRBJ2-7	CASGQNMLNLGYEQYF	TGTGCCAGCGGACAGAATATGCTGAACCTGGGATACGAGCAGTACTTC
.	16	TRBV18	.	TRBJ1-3	CASSPFTGLAGNTIYF	TGTGCCAGCTCACCATTTACAGGGTTGGCTGGAAACACCATATATTTT
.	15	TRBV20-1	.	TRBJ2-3	CSARAWTGPGDTQYF	TGCAGTGCTAGAGCTTGGACTGGGCCCGGAGATACGCAGTATTTT
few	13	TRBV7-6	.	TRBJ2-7	CASSLVELGEQYF	TGTGCCAGCAGCTTAGTTGAGTTGGGGGAGCAGTACTTC
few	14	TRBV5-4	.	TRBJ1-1	CASSLLGEGTEAFF	TGTGCCAGCAGCTTGTTGGGAGAGGGCACTGAAGCTTTCTTT
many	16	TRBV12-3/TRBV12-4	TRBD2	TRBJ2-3	CASSSIAGGSTDTQYF	TGTGCCAGCAGTTCCATAGCGGGAGGTAGCACAGATACGCAGTATTTT
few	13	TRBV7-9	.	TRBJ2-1	CASSSRAGIEQFF	TGTGCCAGCAGCAGCCGGGCGGGCATCGAGCAGTTCTTC
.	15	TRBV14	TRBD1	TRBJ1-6	CASSQQQGINSPLHF	TGTGCCAGCAGCCAGCAACAGGGGATTAATTCACCCCTCCACTTT
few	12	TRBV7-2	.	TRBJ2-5	CASSPPPETQYF	TGTGCCAGCAGCCCCCCGCCAGAGACCCAGTACTTC
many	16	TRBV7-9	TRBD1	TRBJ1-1	CASSFRTLQGAPEAFF	TGTGCCAGCAGCTTCCGAACTCTTCAGGGGGCCCCTGAAGCTTTCTTT
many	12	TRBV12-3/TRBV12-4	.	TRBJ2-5	CASSSIQETQYF	TGTGCCAGCAGTTCCATCCAAGAGACCCAGTACTTC
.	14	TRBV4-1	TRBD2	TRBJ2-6	CASRRETGANVLTF	TGCGCCAGCCGGCGGGAGACTGGGGCCAACGTCCTGACTTTC
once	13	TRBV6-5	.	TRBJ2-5	CASETHRLETQYF	TGTGCCAGCGAGACTCACAGGCTGGAGACCCAGTACTTC
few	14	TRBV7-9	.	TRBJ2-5	CASSPQAAAETQYF	TGTGCCAGCAGCCCCCAGGCGGCTGCAGAGACCCAGTACTTC
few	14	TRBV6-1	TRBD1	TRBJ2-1	CASSVLDRYTEQFF	TGTGCCAGCAGTGTTTTGGACAGGTATACTGAGCAGTTCTTC
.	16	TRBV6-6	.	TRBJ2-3	CASSSITGPGGNTQYF	TGTGCCAGCAGTTCAATAACGGGGCCTGGGGGGAATACGCAGTATTTT
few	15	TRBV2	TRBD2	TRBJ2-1	CASRPGTSGYNEQFF	TGTGCCAGCCGACCCGGGACTAGCGGTTACAATGAGCAGTTCTTC
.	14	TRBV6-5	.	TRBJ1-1	CASSYGVPNTEAFF	TGTGCCAGCAGTTACGGGGTCCCCAACACTGAAGCTTTCTTT
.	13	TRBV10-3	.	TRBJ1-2	CAISEEQGYGYTF	TGTGCCATCAGTGAAGAACAGGGTTATGGCTACACCTTC
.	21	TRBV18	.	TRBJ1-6	CASSPLLGQTPDGGLNSPLHF	TGTGCCAGCTCACCCCTACTCGGACAGACCCCGGACGGCGGTTTAAATTCACCCCTCCACTTT
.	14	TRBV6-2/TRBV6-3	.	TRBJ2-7	CASSSGQWEYEQYF	TGTGCCAGCAGTTCCGGACAGTGGGAATACGAGCAGTACTTC
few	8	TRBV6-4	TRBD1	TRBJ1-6	CAAGQAHF	TGTGCCGCCGGACAGGCTCACTTT
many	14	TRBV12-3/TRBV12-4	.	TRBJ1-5	CASRSGTPNQPQHF	TGTGCCAGCAGATCCGGGACACCAAATCAGCCCCAGCATTTT
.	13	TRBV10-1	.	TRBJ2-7	CASSPGPQREQYF	TGCGCCAGCAGCCCGGGTCCACAACGTGAGCAGTACTTC
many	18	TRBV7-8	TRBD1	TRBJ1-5	CASSPPRTGGNRDQPQHF	TGTGCCAGCAGCCCCCCACGGACAGGGGGCAATCGTGATCAGCCCCAGCATTTT
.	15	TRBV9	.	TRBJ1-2	CASSQGPTGGYGYTF	TGTGCCAGCAGCCAAGGACCTACTGGAGGCTATGGCTACACCTTC
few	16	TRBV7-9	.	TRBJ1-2	CASSLALARDERGYTF	TGTGCCAGCAGCTTAGCCCTGGCCAGGGACGAGAGAGGCTACACCTTC
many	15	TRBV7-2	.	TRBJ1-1	CASRLVWQPNTEAFF	TGTGCCAGCAGGTTGGTCTGGCAGCCGAACACTGAAGCTTTCTTT
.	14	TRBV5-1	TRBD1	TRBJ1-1	CASSPGQVGEEAFF	TGCGCCAGCAGCCCGGGACAGGTAGGAGAAGAAGCTTTCTTT
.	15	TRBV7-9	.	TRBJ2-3	CASSRADWGTDTQYF	TGTGCCAGCAGCAGGGCGGACTGGGGCACAGATACGCAGTATTTT
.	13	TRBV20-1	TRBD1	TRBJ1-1	CSAQQGPDTEAFF	TGCAGTGCTCAACAGGGGCCGGACACTGAAGCTTTCTTT
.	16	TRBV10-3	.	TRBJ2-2	CAISDLRSGPTGELFF	TGTGCCATCAGTGATCTCCGCTCGGGCCCCACCGGGGAGCTGTTTTTT
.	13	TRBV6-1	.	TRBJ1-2	CASSEVTRYGYTF	TGTGCCAGCAGTGAAGTGACACGCTATGGCTACACCTTC
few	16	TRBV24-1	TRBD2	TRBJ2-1	CATSDTSGGNENEQFF	TGTGCCACCAGTGATACTAGCGGGGGAAATGAGAATGAGCAGTTCTTC
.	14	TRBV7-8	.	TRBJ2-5	CASSLSQGVETQYF	TGTGCCAGCAGCTTATCCCAGGGTGTGGAGACCCAGTACTTC
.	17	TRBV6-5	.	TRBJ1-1	CASSAGGGERFNTEAFF	TGTGCCAGCAGCGCTGGGGGCGGGGAGCGGTTTAACACTGAAGCTTTCTTT
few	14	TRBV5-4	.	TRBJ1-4	CASSLGRQNEKLFF	TGTGCCAGCAGCTTAGGACGGCAGAATGAAAAACTGTTTTTT
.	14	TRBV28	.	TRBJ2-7	CASSRTVPPYEQYF	TGTGCCAGCAGTCGGACAGTTCCTCCCTACGAGCAGTACTTC
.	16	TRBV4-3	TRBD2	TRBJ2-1	CASSQDGSSGYNEQFF	TGCGCCAGCAGCCAAGATGGGTCTAGCGGGTACAATGAGCAGTTCTTC
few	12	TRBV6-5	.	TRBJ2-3	CASGGWRDTQYF	TGTGCCAGCGGGGGGTGGAGGGATACGCAGTATTTT